These 28 T cell receptor beta chains were all obtained from the same sample, sequenced in a study of blood T cell repertoires in COVID-19. Assay: immunoSEQ multiplex PCR; the TCRdb copy retains only in-frame clones and omits some. The data contain about 160,000 clones, 81% of them singletons. The sequenced sample consisted of peripheral blood. These receptors were obtained from a man in his sixties with active or convalescent COVID-19.

The chain uses TRBV28 and TRBJ2-6, with D possibly TRBD2 on 6 matching bases. CDR1 is MDHEN, CDR2 SYDVKM, per germline. V was cut by 3 bases and J by 5 bases, with 26 bases left in between. The CDR3 runs to 20 residues. The CDR3, as DNA: TGTGCCAGCAGTTTCTGGTTAACCGGGACTGAAGGGGTCTGGGCCAACGTCCTGACTTTC. Protein product: CASSFWLTGTEGVWANVLTF.

The table lists this clone with a few counts. The chain employs TRBV18 and TRBJ1-4, with D uncertain. Trimming removed 0 bases from V and 10 bases from J, with 9 bases in between. CDR3 length: 13 amino acids. Per the germline V gene, CDR1 is KGHSH and CDR2 is LQKENI. This CDR3 reads CASSPPGVLKLFF. The CDR3, as DNA: TGTGCCAGCTCACCACCCGGGGTACTAAAACTGTTTTTT.

As concerns this clone: Other DNA sequences from this sample encode an identical CDR3 as well. This sequence joins TRBV19 and TRBJ1-6; D is unresolved. Per the germline V gene, CDR1 is LNHDA and CDR2 is SQIVND (reference sequence). With 4 bases removed from V and 9 bases from J, the gap between germline ends came to 7 bases. This CDR3 is built from 12 residues. Here the CDR3 reads CASSSRGSPLHF. The CDR3 nucleotides read TGTGCCAGTAGTAGTCGGGGTTCACCCCTCCACTTT.

This rearrangement joins TRBV27 to TRBJ2-7; possibly TRBD2 for D (6 bases). V dropped 4 bases and J dropped 6 bases, with 13 bases sitting between them. The CDR3 totals 13 residues. The V gene's germline CDR1 is MNHEY and CDR2 SMNVEV (reference sequence). The CDR3 nucleotides are TGTGCCAGCAGTTCCCCAGAGGGAGGCGAGCAGTACTTC. As protein: CASSSPEGGEQYF.

The V gene is TRBV28, the J gene TRBJ1-1; D unresolved. The CDR3 is 14 residues long. The ends were cut back, 4 bases at V and 0 bases at J, with 9 bases in the middle. The V gene's germline CDR1 is MDHEN and CDR2 SYDVKM. The CDR3 DNA is TGTGCCAGCAGTTCCCCAGTCATGAACACTGAAGCTTTCTTT. This codes for CASSSPVMNTEAFF.

CDR3 coding DNA: TGCGCCAGCAGTGAAAGGGGTGAGCAGTACTTC. Its translation is CASSERGEQYF. The V call is TRBV10-1, the J call TRBJ2-7; a weak D match, TRBD1 (5 bases). Germline V gene data show CDR1 as WNHNN and CDR2 as SYGVQD (reference sequence). Between the trimmed V and J ends, which lost 3 bases and 7 bases, there was a span of 7 bases. This CDR3 contains 11 residues.

The chain couples TRBV19 to TRBJ1-5, with unresolved D. The germline V and J ends were trimmed by 11 bases and 2 bases, with 16 bases remaining between them. Germline V lookup: CDR1 LNHDA, CDR2 SQIVND (reference sequence). This CDR3 spans 14 amino acids. CDR3 sequence (DNA): TGTGCCTGCACGGGTAGTGGTGGCAATCAGCCCCAGCATTTT. It encodes CACTGSGGNQPQHF.

The rearrangement uses TRBV6-1 and TRBJ1-2; 9 bases agree with TRBD1. V gave up 2 bases and J gave up 0 bases; unmatched junction bases: 19. The CDR3 length is 21 residues. Germline V lookup: CDR1 MNHNS, CDR2 SASEGT. CDR3 in amino acids: CASSEPGQGKTASSSNYGYTF. The DNA of the CDR3 is TGTGCCAGCAGTGAACCGGGACAGGGCAAGACGGCCTCATCCTCTAACTATGGCTACACCTTC.

The rearrangement uses TRBV6-5 and TRBJ2-7; tentative D call: TRBD1 (6 bases). The CDR3 sequence is 13 residues long. V gave up 5 bases and J gave up 3 bases, with 11 bases separating them. The germline V gene has CDR1 MNHEY and CDR2 SVGAGI. The CDR3 region is CASSQGSSYEQYF. The CDR3 DNA reads TGTGCCAGCAGTCAGGGGAGTAGCTACGAGCAGTACTTC.

The chain employs TRBV10-3 and TRBJ1-6; tentatively, D is TRBD1 (5 bases). Trimming stripped 7 bases from V and 5 bases from J, with 12 bases between. Germline V gene data show CDR1 as ENHRY and CDR2 as SYGVKD. This CDR3 has 14 amino acids. The CDR3 region has the DNA TGTGCCATCAAGGGGCGGAGGGATAATTCACCCCTCCACTTT. This codes for CAIKGRRDNSPLHF.

The V call is TRBV10-1, the J call TRBJ2-7; 10 nucleotides match TRBD2. The CDR3 spans 15 residues. In germline, CDR1 is WNHNN, CDR2 SYGVQD (reference sequence). Trimming cost V 6 bases and J 2 bases; bases outside gene matches: 7. The CDR3 nucleotides are TGCGCCAGCAGCCCCGGGCTAGCGGGAGCCTACGAGCAGTACTTC. This codes for CASSPGLAGAYEQYF.

This rearrangement joins TRBV12-3 or TRBV12-4 to TRBJ1-6, with D tentatively TRBD1 (5 bases). The V end was cut by 3 bases, the J end by 11 bases, with 11 bases between. The CDR3 is 13 amino acids. The CDR3 region is CASSLEGRAPLHF. In DNA, the CDR3 is TGTGCCAGCAGTTTGGAGGGGCGGGCACCCCTCCACTTT.

The V call is TRBV28, the J call TRBJ2-7, with 8 bases identical to TRBD1. CDR3 length: 13 residues. Looked up from germline, CDR1 is MDHEN and CDR2 is SYDVKM. After removal of 6 bases from V and 3 bases from J, the junction contained 4 bases not matched to a gene. DNA of the CDR3: TGTGCCAGCAGGGACAGGGATCTCTACGAGCAGTACTTC. Encoded protein: CASRDRDLYEQYF.

V is TRBV25-1 and J is TRBJ1-1; no firm D call. The CDR3 is made up of 13 amino acids. CDR1 is MGHDK and CDR2 is SYGVNS in the germline V gene. Between the trimmed V and J ends, which lost 4 bases and 8 bases, there was a span of 14 bases. The chain's CDR3 is CASSVVIFSEAFF. CDR3 DNA: TGTGCCAGCAGTGTCGTAATCTTCTCGGAAGCTTTCTTT.

This chain connects TRBV4-1 to TRBJ1-6, with D uncertain. Trimming cost V 3 bases and J 14 bases, with 17 bases left between them. Germline assignment: CDR1 MGHRA and CDR2 YSYEKL. This CDR3 has 14 amino acids. The CDR3 DNA reads TGCGCCAGCAGCCACCCCGAAACGGGTTTGGCCCTCCACTTT. This gives the protein CASSHPETGLALHF.

The CDR3: CASSPRQGERLSPEQFF. DNA for the CDR3: TGTGCCAGCAGCCCGCGACAGGGGGAGCGACTATCACCTGAGCAGTTCTTC. The J gene is TRBJ2-1, the V gene TRBV11-3; 9 nucleotides match TRBD1. V was pared by 5 bases and J by 9 bases, with 17 bases of the junction left unmatched. The CDR3 covers 17 residues. Germline CDR1 reads SGHNT; CDR2 reads YENEEA.

The chain uses TRBV4-1 and TRBJ2-7, with D uncertain. CDR1 and CDR2 from the germline V gene are MGHRA and YSYEKL. Trimming shortened V by 0 bases and J by 1 base, and 4 bases separated the two germline ends. The CDR3 spans 13 residues. CDR3 sequence reads: CASSQERSYEQYF. Here the CDR3 DNA reads TGCGCCAGCAGCCAAGAGCGGTCCTACGAGCAGTACTTC.

The V gene is TRBV5-1, the J gene TRBJ2-6; possibly TRBD1 for D (6 bases). This CDR3 is 15 amino acids long. CDR1 SGHRS and CDR2 YFSETQ come from the germline V gene. Between the trimmed V and J ends, which lost 0 bases and 2 bases, there was a span of 6 bases. DNA for the CDR3: TGCGCCAGCAGCTTGGACAGGGCTGGGGCCAACGTCCTGACTTTC. Translated: CASSLDRAGANVLTF.

This chain uses TRBV10-3 with TRBJ2-5; 11 nucleotides agree with TRBD2. Trimming removed 10 bases from V and 1 base from J; junction bases left unmatched: 5. Per germline, CDR1 ENHRY and CDR2 SYGVKD. The CDR3 covers 14 residues. In nucleotides, the CDR3 is TGTGCCACCGGGACTAGCGGAACCCAAGAGACCCAGTACTTC. Translated: CATGTSGTQETQYF.

The rearrangement uses TRBV5-1 and TRBJ1-1; tentatively, D is TRBD1 (5 bases). Germline CDR1 reads SGHRS; CDR2 reads YFSETQ. This CDR3 region has 14 residues. Trimming took off 2 bases at V and 5 bases at J, with 13 bases between the two ends. The CDR3 nucleotides read TGCGCCAGCAGCTTAGTTACAGGAGCTACTGAAGCTTTCTTT. Translating gives CASSLVTGATEAFF.

CDR3 bases: TGTGCCAGCAGTTTAGTCAGGGCCGGTCAGCCCCAGCATTTT. This codes for CASSLVRAGQPQHF. V and J are TRBV28 and TRBJ1-5, with a tentative D call TRBD1 (5 bases). This CDR3 has 14 amino acids. Per germline, CDR1 MDHEN and CDR2 SYDVKM. Deletions cut 2 bases from V and 6 bases from J, with 11 bases between.

The sample holds a few counts of this clone. The chain is built from TRBV5-1 and TRBJ1-2; D is unclear. Trimming cost V 0 bases and J 4 bases, with 7 bases left between them. CDR3 length: 13 residues. Germline V gene sequence: CDR1 SGHRS, CDR2 YFSETQ. The CDR3 sequence is CASSLGGSYGYTF. The CDR3, as DNA: TGCGCCAGCAGCTTGGGAGGGAGCTATGGCTACACCTTC.

The chain is built from TRBV5-1 and TRBJ2-1; TRBD2 agrees at 12 bases. Germline values: CDR1 SGHRS, CDR2 YFSETQ. Losses at the gene ends were 1 base for V and 9 bases for J; bases not matched to a gene: 8. The CDR3 has 16 amino acids. The CDR3: CASSLSTSGGTGEQFF. Written as DNA, the CDR3 is TGCGCCAGCAGCTTGTCGACTAGCGGGGGCACAGGTGAGCAGTTCTTC.

V and J are TRBV2 and TRBJ2-4; TRBD2 agrees at 15 bases. J was trimmed by 6 bases and V by 6 bases; bases with no gene match: 3. The CDR3 covers 15 residues. Per the germline V gene, CDR1 is SNHLY and CDR2 is FYNNEI. This CDR3 is CASRGLAGGPNIQYF. CDR3 sequence (DNA): TGTGCCAGCAGGGGACTAGCGGGAGGCCCAAACATTCAGTACTTC.

V and J are TRBV18 and TRBJ2-5; 9 positions match TRBD1. The CDR3 totals 15 residues. The ends lost 3 bases at V and 3 bases at J; junction bases unmatched: 5. Germline CDR1 is KGHSH and CDR2 is LQKENI. As DNA, the CDR3 is TGTGCCAGCTCACCCACGAGGACAGGGGAAGAGACCCAGTACTTC. Protein: CASSPTRTGEETQYF. Combining the CDR3 with reference TRBV18 and TRBJ2-5 gives the whole variable domain NAGVMQNPRHLVRRRGQEARLRCSPMKGHSHVYWYRQLPEEGLKFMVYLQKENIIDESGMPKERFSAEFPKEGPSILRIQQVVRGDSAAYFCASSPTRTGEETQYFGPGTRLLVL.

The chain carries TRBV5-1 and TRBJ2-2, with 8 bases matching TRBD1. This CDR3 is built from 16 residues. The V segment lost 0 bases and the J segment 5 bases; nucleotides outside the gene matches: 6. CDR1 is SGHRS, CDR2 YFSETQ, per germline. CDR3 protein: CASSLARDRYTGELFF. CDR3 bases: TGCGCCAGCAGCTTGGCTCGGGACAGGTATACCGGGGAGCTGTTTTTT.

The rearrangement joins TRBV6-5 to TRBJ2-2, with 8 bases matching TRBD1. From germline, CDR1 is MNHEY and CDR2 SVGAGI. CDR3 length equals 15 residues. Trimming removed 10 bases from V and 1 base from J; junction bases left unmatched: 8. CDR3 sequence (DNA): TGTGCCACAAGCCCCGGGACAGGGAACACCGGGGAGCTGTTTTTT. As protein: CATSPGTGNTGELFF.

This clone was observed a handful of times. The chain combines TRBV6-5 with TRBJ1-1; D may be TRBD1 (5 bases). The CDR3 is made up of 12 amino acids. With 5 bases removed from V and 11 bases from J, the gap between germline ends came to 15 bases. CDR1 and CDR2 (germline): MNHEY, SVGAGI. The CDR3 protein is CASSQLGQKAFF. The CDR3 DNA follows: TGTGCCAGCAGTCAATTAGGACAAAAGGCTTTCTTT.